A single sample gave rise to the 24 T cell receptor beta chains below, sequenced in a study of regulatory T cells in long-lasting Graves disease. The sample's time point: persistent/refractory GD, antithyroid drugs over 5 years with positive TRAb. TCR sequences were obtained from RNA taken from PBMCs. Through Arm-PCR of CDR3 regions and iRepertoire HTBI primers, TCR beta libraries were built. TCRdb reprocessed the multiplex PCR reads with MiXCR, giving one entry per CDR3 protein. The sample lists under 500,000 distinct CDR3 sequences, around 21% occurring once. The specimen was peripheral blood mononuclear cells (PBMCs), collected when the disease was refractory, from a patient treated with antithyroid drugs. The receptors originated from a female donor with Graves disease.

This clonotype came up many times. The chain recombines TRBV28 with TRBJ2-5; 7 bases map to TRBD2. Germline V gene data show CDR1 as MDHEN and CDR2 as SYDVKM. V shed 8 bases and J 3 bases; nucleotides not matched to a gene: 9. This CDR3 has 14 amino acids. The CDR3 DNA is TGTGCCAGCGGCCCCACTAGCGTTAAAGAGACCCAGTACTTC. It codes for CASGPTSVKETQYF.

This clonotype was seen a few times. The CDR3 protein is CASSQVASGSIRTDTQYF. CDR3 nucleotides: TGTGCCAGCAGCCAAGTGGCTAGCGGGAGCATCAGGACAGATACGCAGTATTTT. The rearrangement uses TRBV11-2 and TRBJ2-3; 10 bases match TRBD2. Trimming cost V 5 bases and J 3 bases; bases outside gene matches: 14. The germline V gene has CDR1 SGHAT and CDR2 FQNNGV. The CDR3 is made up of 18 amino acids. Combining the CDR3 with reference TRBV11-2 and TRBJ2-3 gives the whole variable domain EAGVAQSPRYKIIEKRQSVAFWCNPISGHATLYWYQQILGQGPKLLIQFQNNGVVDDSQLPKDRFSAERLKGVDSTLKIQPAKLEDSAVYLCASSQVASGSIRTDTQYFGPGTRLTVL.

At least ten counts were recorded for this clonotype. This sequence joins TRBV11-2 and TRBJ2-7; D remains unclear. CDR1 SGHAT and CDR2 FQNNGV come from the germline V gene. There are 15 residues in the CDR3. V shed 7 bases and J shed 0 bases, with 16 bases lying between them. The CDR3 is CASTPTLTRSYEQYF. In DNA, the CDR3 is TGTGCCAGCACCCCTACACTGACCCGCTCCTACGAGCAGTACTTC.

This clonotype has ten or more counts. CDR3 nucleotide sequence: TGTGCCAGCAGCTTAGAGGCAGGGGGCTTCCGGACCCAGTACTTC. Its protein product is CASSLEAGGFRTQYF. The chain links TRBV11-2 to TRBJ2-5; 8 bases are a match to TRBD1. V shed 0 bases, J shed 7 bases, and the junction held 7 bases outside the gene matches. Germline V lookup: CDR1 SGHAT, CDR2 FQNNGV. The CDR3 consists of 15 residues.

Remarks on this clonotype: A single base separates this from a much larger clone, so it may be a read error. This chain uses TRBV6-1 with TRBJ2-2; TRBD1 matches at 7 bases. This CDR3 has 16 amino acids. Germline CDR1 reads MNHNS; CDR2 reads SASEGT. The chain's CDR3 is CPSTQTGTANTGELFF. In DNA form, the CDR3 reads TGTCCCAGCACTCAGACCGGGACAGCTAATACCGGGGAGCTGTTTTTT.

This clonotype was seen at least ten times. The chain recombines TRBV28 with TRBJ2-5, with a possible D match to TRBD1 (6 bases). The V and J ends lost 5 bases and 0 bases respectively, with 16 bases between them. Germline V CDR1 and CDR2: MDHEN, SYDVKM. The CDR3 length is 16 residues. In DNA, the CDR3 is TGTGCCAGCAGTAATCCCGGGACACCTTACCAAGAGACCCAGTACTTC. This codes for CASSNPGTPYQETQYF.

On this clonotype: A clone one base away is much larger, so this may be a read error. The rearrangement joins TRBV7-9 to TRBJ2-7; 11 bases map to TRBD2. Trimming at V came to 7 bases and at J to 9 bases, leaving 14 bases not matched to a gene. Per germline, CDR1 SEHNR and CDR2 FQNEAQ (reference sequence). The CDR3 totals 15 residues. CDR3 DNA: TGTGCCAGCACCCCCCTAGGGACTAGCGGCCACGGGCAGTACTTC. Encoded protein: CASTPLGTSGHGQYF.

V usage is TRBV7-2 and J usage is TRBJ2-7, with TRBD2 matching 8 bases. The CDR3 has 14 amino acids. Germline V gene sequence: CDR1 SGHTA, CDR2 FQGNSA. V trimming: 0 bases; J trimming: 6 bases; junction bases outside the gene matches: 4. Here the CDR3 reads CASSLAAGAREQYF. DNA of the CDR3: TGTGCCAGCAGCTTAGCAGCGGGGGCGCGCGAGCAGTACTTC.

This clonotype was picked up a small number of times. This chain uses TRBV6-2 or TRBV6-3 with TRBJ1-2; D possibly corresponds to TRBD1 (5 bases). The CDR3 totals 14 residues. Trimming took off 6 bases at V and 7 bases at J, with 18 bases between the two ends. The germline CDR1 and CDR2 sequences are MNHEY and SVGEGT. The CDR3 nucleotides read TGTGCCAGCAGACCCGACAGAGAGCTATCTGGCTACACCTTC. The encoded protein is CASRPDRELSGYTF.

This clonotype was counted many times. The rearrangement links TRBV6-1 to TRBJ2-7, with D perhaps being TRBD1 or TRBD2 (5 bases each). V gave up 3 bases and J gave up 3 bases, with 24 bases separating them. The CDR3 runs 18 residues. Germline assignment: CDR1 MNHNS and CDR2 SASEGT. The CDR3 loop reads CASSDPIPGATRYYEQYF. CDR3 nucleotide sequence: TGTGCCAGCAGTGACCCCATCCCCGGGGCTACCCGATACTACGAGCAGTACTTC.

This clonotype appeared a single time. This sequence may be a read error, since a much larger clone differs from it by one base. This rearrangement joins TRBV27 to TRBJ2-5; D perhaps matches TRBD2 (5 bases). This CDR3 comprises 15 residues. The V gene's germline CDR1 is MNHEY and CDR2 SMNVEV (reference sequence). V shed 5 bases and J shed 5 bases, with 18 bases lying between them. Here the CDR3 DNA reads TGTGCCAGCAGTGAGGTCCCAAGGAGCGGTGAGACCCAGTACTTC. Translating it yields CASSEVPRSGETQYF.

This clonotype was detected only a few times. The CDR3 DNA reads as TGTGCCGCTTGGGACAGCGGCACTGAAGCTTTCTTT. Translated: CAAWDSGTEAFF. The gene calls are TRBV30 and TRBJ1-1, with 7 bases identical to TRBD1. CDR1 is GTSNPN and CDR2 is SVGIG in the germline V gene (reference sequence). The CDR3 is made up of 12 amino acids. J lost 4 bases, V lost 8 bases, and 7 bases had no gene match.

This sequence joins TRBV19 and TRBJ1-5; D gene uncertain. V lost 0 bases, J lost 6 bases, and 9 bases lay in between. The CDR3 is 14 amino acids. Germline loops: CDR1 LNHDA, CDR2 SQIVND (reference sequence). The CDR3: CASSIDLPPQPQHF. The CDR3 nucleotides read TGTGCCAGTAGTATAGATCTGCCTCCTCAGCCCCAGCATTTT.

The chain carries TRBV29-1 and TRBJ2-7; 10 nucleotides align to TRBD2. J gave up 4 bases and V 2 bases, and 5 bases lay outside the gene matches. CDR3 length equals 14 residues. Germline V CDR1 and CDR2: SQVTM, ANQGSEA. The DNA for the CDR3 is TGCAGCGTTGAACTAGCGGGAGCAAAGTACGAGCAGTACTTC. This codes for CSVELAGAKYEQYF.

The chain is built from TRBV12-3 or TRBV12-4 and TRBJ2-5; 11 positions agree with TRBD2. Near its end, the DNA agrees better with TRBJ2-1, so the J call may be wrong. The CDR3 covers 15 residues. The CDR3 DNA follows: TGTGCCAGCAGTCGACTAGCGGGACTATACAATGAGCAGTTCTTC. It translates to CASSRLAGLYNEQFF.

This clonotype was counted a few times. The CDR3 is CASSLGTGGNYGYTF. For the CDR3, the DNA is TGTGCCAGTAGTCTCGGTACAGGGGGCAACTATGGCTACACCTTC. V usage is TRBV19 and J usage is TRBJ1-2; TRBD1 agrees at 9 bases. Unmatched junction bases numbered 6, after V lost 5 bases and J lost 2 bases. This CDR3 contains 15 residues. Germline CDR1 is LNHDA and CDR2 is SQIVND (reference sequence).

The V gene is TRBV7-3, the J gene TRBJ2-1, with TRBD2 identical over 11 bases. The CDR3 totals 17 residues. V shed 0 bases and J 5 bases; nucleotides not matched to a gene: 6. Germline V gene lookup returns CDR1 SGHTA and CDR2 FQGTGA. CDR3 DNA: TGTGCCAGCAGCTTAACACCGGGACTAGCGGCGAACAATGAGCAGTTCTTC. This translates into CASSLTPGLAANNEQFF.

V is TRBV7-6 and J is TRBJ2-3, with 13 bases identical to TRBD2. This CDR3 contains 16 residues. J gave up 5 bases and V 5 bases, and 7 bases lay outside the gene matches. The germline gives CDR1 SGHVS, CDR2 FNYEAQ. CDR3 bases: TGTGCCAGCAGCCTACTAGCGGGAGGGCCTAAAGATACGCAGTATTTT. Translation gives CASSLLAGGPKDTQYF.

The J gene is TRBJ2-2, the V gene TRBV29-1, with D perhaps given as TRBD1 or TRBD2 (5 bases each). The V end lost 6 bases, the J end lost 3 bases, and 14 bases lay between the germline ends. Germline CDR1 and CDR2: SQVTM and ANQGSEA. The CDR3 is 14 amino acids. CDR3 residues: CSVLVRGDTGELFF. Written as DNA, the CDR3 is TGCAGCGTCCTGGTCCGGGGCGACACCGGGGAGCTGTTTTTT.

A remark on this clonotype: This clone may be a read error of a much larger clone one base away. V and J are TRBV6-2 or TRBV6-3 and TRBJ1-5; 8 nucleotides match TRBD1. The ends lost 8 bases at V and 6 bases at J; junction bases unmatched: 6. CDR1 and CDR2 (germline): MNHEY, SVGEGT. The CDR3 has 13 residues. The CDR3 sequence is CASVQGARQPQHF. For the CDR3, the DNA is TGTGCCAGCGTTCAGGGGGCACGTCAGCCCCAGCATTTT.

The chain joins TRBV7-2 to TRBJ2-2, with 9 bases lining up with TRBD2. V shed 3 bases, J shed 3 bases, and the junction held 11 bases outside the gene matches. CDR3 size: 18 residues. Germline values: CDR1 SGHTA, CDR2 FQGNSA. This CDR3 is CASSLLAGARLDTGELFF. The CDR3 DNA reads TGTGCCAGCAGCTTGTTAGCGGGAGCTCGGTTGGACACCGGGGAGCTGTTTTTT.

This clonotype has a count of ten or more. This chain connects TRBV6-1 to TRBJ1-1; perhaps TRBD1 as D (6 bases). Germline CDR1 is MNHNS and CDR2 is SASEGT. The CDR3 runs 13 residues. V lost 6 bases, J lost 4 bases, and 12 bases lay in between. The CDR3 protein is CASRGGLSTEAFF. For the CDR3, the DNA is TGTGCCAGCAGGGGGGGGCTGAGCACTGAAGCTTTCTTT.

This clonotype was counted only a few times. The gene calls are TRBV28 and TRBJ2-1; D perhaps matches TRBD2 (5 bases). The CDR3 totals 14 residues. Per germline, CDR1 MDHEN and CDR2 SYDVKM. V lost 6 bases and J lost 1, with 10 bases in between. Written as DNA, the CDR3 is TGTGCCAGCAGGCGTGAGGGATCCTACAATGAGCAGTTCTTC. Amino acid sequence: CASRREGSYNEQFF.

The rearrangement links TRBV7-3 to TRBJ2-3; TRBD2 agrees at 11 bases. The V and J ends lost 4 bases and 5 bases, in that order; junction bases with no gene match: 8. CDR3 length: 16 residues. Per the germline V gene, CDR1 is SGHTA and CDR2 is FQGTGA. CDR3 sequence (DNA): TGTGCCAGCAGCTCTTCTAGCGGGAGGAGTGGAGATACGCAGTATTTT. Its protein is CASSSSSGRSGDTQYF.